Sequencing of this TCR beta chain was carried out in a study of lymphopenia after photon versus proton radiotherapy. Study findings and constraints: Larger post-nadir TCR diversity loss correlated inversely with survival in deceased patients. Oligoclonal CD8+ Temra expansion after nadir drove photon patients' diversity drop. Under photons, naive T cells and diversity fell while effector/memory populations rose.

Germline V gene sequence: CDR1 PRHDT, CDR2 FYEKMQ (reference sequence). CDR3 length: 15 residues. The V gene end was trimmed by 2 bases and the J gene end by 1 base; junction bases not matched to a gene: 2. Points on this clone: Its antigen is as yet unknown.

Repertoires were generated with immunoSEQ multiplex PCR, while TCRdb's copy carries only in-frame clones and drops some. The table has tens of thousands of clones, 75% to 90% seen once. The sample in question was peripheral blood, obtained from a patient treated with photon-based radiotherapy. This chain links TRBV13 with TRBJ2-3; 8 positions agree with TRBD1. This receptor was identified in a woman aged 45 to 65 with pancreatic cancer. CDR3 sequence reads: CASSLWGQGTDTQYF. Here the CDR3 DNA reads TGTGCCAGCAGCTTATGGGGACAGGGCACAGATACGCAGTATTTT.